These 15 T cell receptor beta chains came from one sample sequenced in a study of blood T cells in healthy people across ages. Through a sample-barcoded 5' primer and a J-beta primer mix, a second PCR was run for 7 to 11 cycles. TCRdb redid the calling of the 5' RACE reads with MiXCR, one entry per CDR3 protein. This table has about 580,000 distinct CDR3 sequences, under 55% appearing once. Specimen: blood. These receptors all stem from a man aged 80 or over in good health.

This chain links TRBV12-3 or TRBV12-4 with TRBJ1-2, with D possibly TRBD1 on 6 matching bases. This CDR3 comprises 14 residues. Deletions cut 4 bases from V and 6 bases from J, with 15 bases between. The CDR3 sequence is CASSSAGVLDGYTF. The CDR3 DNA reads TGTGCCAGCAGTTCAGCAGGGGTTTTGGATGGCTACACCTTC.

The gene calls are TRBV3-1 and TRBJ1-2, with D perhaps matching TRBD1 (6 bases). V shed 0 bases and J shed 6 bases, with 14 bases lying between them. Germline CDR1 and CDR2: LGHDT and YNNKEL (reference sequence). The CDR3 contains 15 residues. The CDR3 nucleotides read TGTGCCAGCAGCCAAGACCCGTCGGGGGCCGATGGCTACACCTTC. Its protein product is CASSQDPSGADGYTF.

CDR3 residues: CASSDRAGNSPLHF. The CDR3 DNA sequence: TGTGCCAGCAGTGACAGGGCAGGGAATTCACCCCTCCACTTT. The J gene is TRBJ1-6, the V gene TRBV2; D might be TRBD1 (5 bases). Germline V gene lookup returns CDR1 SNHLY and CDR2 FYNNEI. Trimming removed 3 bases from V and 7 bases from J, with 10 bases in between. The CDR3 loop spans 14 amino acids.

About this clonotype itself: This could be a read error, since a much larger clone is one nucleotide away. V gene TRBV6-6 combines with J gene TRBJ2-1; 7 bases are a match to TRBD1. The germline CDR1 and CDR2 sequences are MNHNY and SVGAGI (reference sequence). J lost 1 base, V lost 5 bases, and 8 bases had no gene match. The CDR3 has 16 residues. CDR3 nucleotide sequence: TGTGCCAGCAGTCACAGGGGCCCGAGGTCCTACAATGAGCAGTTCTTC. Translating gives CASSHRGPRSYNEQFF.

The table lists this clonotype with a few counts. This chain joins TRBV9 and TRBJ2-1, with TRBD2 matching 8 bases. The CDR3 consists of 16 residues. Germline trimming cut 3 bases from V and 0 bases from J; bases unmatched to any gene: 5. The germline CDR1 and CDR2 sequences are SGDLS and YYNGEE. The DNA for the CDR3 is TGTGCCAGCAGCGCGGGGGGGGGTGGCTCCTACAATGAGCAGTTCTTC. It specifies CASSAGGGGSYNEQFF.

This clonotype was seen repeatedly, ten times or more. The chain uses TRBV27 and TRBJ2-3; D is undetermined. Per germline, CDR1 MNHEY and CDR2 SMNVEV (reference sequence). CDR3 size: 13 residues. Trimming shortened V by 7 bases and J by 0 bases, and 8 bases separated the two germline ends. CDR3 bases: TGTGCCAGCACGCGGACGAGCACAGATACGCAGTATTTT. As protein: CASTRTSTDTQYF.

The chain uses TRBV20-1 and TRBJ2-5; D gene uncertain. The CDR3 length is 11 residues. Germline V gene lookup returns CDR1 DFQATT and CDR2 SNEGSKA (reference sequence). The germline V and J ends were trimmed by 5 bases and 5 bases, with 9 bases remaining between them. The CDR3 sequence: CSAYRWETQYF. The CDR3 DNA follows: TGCAGTGCTTATAGATGGGAGACCCAGTACTTC.

CDR3 bases: TGTGCCAGCAGACTGGGTCGCGAGGCAGATACGCAGTATTTT. Its protein product is CASRLGREADTQYF. The V gene is TRBV7-2, the J gene TRBJ2-3; D unclear. CDR1 and CDR2 from the germline V gene are SGHTA and FQGNSA. The CDR3 is 14 amino acids. The V end lost 6 bases, the J end lost 4 bases, and 14 bases lay between the germline ends.

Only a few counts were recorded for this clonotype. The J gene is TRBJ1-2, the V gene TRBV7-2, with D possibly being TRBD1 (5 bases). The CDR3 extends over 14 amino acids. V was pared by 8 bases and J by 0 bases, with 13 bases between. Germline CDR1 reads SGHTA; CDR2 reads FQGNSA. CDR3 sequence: CASGAQVANYGYTF. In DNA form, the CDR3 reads TGTGCCAGCGGGGCTCAAGTGGCTAACTATGGCTACACCTTC.

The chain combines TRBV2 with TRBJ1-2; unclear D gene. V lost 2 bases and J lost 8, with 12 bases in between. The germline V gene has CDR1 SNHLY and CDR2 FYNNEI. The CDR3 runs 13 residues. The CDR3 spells CASSELVRGGYTF. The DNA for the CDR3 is TGTGCCAGCAGTGAATTGGTCCGCGGGGGCTACACCTTC.

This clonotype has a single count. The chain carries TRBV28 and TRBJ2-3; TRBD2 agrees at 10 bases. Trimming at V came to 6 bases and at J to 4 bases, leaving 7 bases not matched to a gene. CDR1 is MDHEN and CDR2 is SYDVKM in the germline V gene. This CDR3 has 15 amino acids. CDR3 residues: CASRPAGGRPDTQYF. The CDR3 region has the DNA TGTGCCAGCAGACCAGCGGGAGGGCGGCCAGATACGCAGTATTTT.

The CDR3, as DNA: TGTGCCAGCAGCCTTCCCCCACTAGCGGGGGGGATCGATGAGCAGTTCTTC. It translates to CASSLPPLAGGIDEQFF. The chain has TRBV5-4 and TRBJ2-1, with 13 bases lining up with TRBD2. CDR3 length: 17 amino acids. V dropped 4 bases and J dropped 8; count of bases not matched to a gene: 12. Germline V gene sequence: CDR1 SGHNT, CDR2 YYREEE (reference sequence).

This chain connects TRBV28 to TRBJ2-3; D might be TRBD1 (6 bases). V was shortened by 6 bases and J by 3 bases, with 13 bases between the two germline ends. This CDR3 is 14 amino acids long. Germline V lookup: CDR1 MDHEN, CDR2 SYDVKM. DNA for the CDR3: TGTGCCAGCAGCAACAGGGACGGGACAGATACGCAGTATTTT. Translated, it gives CASSNRDGTDTQYF.

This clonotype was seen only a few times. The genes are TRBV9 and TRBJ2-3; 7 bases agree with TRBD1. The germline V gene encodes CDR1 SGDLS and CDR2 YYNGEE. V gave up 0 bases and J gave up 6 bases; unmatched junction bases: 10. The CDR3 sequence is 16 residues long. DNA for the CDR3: TGTGCCAGCAGCGTAGGGGGACAGCCCGAAGTGGATACGCAGTATTTT. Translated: CASSVGGQPEVDTQYF.

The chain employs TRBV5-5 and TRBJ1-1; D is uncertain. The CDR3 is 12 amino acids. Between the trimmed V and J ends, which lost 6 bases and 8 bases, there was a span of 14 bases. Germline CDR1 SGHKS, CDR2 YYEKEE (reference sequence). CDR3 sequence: CASILGSAEAFF. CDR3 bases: TGTGCCAGCATCCTCGGAAGTGCCGAAGCTTTCTTT.